This T cell receptor (beta chain) originates from a study of T cell responses to AZD1222 COVID-19 vaccine. Deletions cut 3 bases from V and 3 bases from J, with 24 bases between. CDR1 is DFQATT, CDR2 SNEGSKA, per germline (reference sequence). This CDR3 is built from 17 residues. The assay was immunoSEQ multiplex PCR, and TCRdb's table has in-frame clones only and misses some. The sample gives roughly 120,000 clones, approximately 85% of which show up once; around 20% is in the top ten. This chain joins TRBV20-1 and TRBJ2-7, with a weak D call TRBD2 (5 bases). Sequenced material: peripheral blood, taken on day 0 of MenACWY control vaccination. This TCR derives from an adult in good health. DNA for the CDR3: TGCAGTGCTAGTGTAGGGCTAGCCCCTTTCGGGGACTACGAGCAGTACTTC. The encoded protein is CSASVGLAPFGDYEQYF.